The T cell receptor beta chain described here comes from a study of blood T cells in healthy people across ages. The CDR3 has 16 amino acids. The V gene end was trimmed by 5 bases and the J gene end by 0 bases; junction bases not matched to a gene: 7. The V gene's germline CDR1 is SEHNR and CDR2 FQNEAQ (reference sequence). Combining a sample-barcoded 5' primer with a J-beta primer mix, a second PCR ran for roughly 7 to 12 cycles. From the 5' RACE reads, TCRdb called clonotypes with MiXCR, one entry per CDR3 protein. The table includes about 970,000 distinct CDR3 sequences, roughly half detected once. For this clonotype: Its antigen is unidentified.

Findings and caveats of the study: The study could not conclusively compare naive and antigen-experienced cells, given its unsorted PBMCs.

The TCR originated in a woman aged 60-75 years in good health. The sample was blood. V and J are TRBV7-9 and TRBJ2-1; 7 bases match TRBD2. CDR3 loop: CASSPEAGDSYNEQFF. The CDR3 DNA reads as TGTGCCAGCAGCCCCGAGGCGGGAGACTCCTACAATGAGCAGTTCTTC.